This is a list of T cell receptor beta chains from one sample in a study of response to subunit inactivated influenza vaccine. MiXCR, applied by TCRdb to the RT-PCR reads, yields one record per CDR3 protein. The sample has 540,000 or so distinct CDR3 sequences; 10% to 15% are singletons. Here the sequenced sample was PBMCs from blood, taken 45 days after vaccination. The receptors shown here come from a man aged 50 or older who received an inactivated influenza vaccine. Both conserved end residues are part of each CDR3. D genes are given only for firm matches. The size entry is marked missing in some rows and otherwise reads once, few, many or a size class.

j_call: TRBJ2-3; d_call: NA; clone_size: NA; v_call: TRBV24-1; cdr3_nt: TGTGCCACCACTGGCAGAACTAGCACAGATACGCAGTATTTT; cdr3_aa: CATTGRTSTDTQYF
j_call: TRBJ1-3; d_call: NA; clone_size: NA; v_call: TRBV7-2; cdr3_nt: TGTGCCAGCAGTTACAGGGAGTCCCCTGGAAACACCATATATTTT; cdr3_aa: CASSYRESPGNTIYF
j_call: TRBJ1-5; d_call: TRBD1; clone_size: NA; v_call: TRBV4-1; cdr3_nt: TGCGCCAGCAGCCAAGATCCGCAGGGGGCGCATCAGCCCCAGCATTTT; cdr3_aa: CASSQDPQGAHQPQHF
j_call: TRBJ2-7; d_call: TRBD1; clone_size: NA; v_call: TRBV5-1; cdr3_nt: TGCGCCAGCAGCTTGGTCCCGGGACAGGGTTCGCGAGTCTACGAGCAGTACTTC; cdr3_aa: CASSLVPGQGSRVYEQYF
j_call: TRBJ2-4; d_call: NA; clone_size: few; v_call: TRBV4-1; cdr3_nt: TGCGCCAGCAGCCAAGTTCCGGGCGAAAACATTCAGTACTTC; cdr3_aa: CASSQVPGENIQYF
j_call: TRBJ2-7; d_call: TRBD1; clone_size: few; v_call: TRBV20-1; cdr3_nt: TGCAGTGCTCCCAGGACAGGCTTTTCTACGGGAGAGCAGTACTTC; cdr3_aa: CSAPRTGFSTGEQYF
j_call: TRBJ1-6; d_call: NA; clone_size: few; v_call: TRBV7-2; cdr3_nt: TGTGCCAGCAGCTTGGGCGGCGCGGAGAATTCACCCCTCCACTTT; cdr3_aa: CASSLGGAENSPLHF
j_call: TRBJ2-5; d_call: NA; clone_size: few; v_call: TRBV20-1; cdr3_nt: TGCAGTGCTCCGAAACTAGGGGTAGAGACCCAGTACTTC; cdr3_aa: CSAPKLGVETQYF
j_call: TRBJ2-2; d_call: NA; clone_size: NA; v_call: TRBV28; cdr3_nt: TGTGCCAGCAGTTTACCCGAAACCGGGGAGCTGTTTTTT; cdr3_aa: CASSLPETGELFF
j_call: TRBJ2-3; d_call: NA; clone_size: many; v_call: TRBV11-1; cdr3_nt: TGTGCCAGCAGCGGGTTTCGGGGCTCGAACGGTATTAGCACAGATACGCAGTATTTT; cdr3_aa: CASSGFRGSNGISTDTQYF
j_call: TRBJ2-5; d_call: TRBD2; clone_size: few; v_call: TRBV6-1; cdr3_nt: TGTGCCAGCAGTGAACTTCCGGCGGGGGGGAGTTCGGAGACCCAGTACTTC; cdr3_aa: CASSELPAGGSSETQYF
j_call: TRBJ2-1; d_call: TRBD1; clone_size: NA; v_call: TRBV12-3/TRBV12-4; cdr3_nt: TGTGCCAGCAGTACCTACAGGGGCTCCTACAATGAGCAGTTCTTC; cdr3_aa: CASSTYRGSYNEQFF
j_call: TRBJ1-6; d_call: NA; clone_size: few; v_call: TRBV28; cdr3_nt: TGTGCCAGCAGCGTAGGCAGGGGTAATTCACCCCTCCACTTT; cdr3_aa: CASSVGRGNSPLHF
j_call: TRBJ1-1; d_call: TRBD1; clone_size: NA; v_call: TRBV5-1; cdr3_nt: TGCGCCAGCAGTTCCTGGACAGGGGGCCTGAACACTGAAGCTTTCTTT; cdr3_aa: CASSSWTGGLNTEAFF
j_call: TRBJ2-1; d_call: NA; clone_size: many; v_call: TRBV24-1; cdr3_nt: TGTGCCACCAGTGATTTACGAGAGAGCTCCTACAATGAGCAGTTCTTC; cdr3_aa: CATSDLRESSYNEQFF
j_call: TRBJ2-3; d_call: TRBD1; clone_size: NA; v_call: TRBV5-1; cdr3_nt: TGCGCCAGTAGAGGGACAGCCTTTAGCACAGATACGCAGTATTTT; cdr3_aa: CASRGTAFSTDTQYF
j_call: TRBJ2-1; d_call: TRBD2; clone_size: many; v_call: TRBV4-2; cdr3_nt: TGTGCCAGCAGCCTCGGGACTAGCCGGGCAAATGAGCAGTTCTTC; cdr3_aa: CASSLGTSRANEQFF
j_call: TRBJ2-3; d_call: NA; clone_size: few; v_call: TRBV7-2; cdr3_nt: TGTGCCAGCAGCTTAGTTTCGGGGGCAGATACGCAGTATTTT; cdr3_aa: CASSLVSGADTQYF
j_call: TRBJ2-2; d_call: TRBD1; clone_size: NA; v_call: TRBV6-2/TRBV6-3; cdr3_nt: TGTGCCAGCAGACTACAGGGGGAGACCGGGGAGCTGTTTTTT; cdr3_aa: CASRLQGETGELFF
j_call: TRBJ2-7; d_call: NA; clone_size: few; v_call: TRBV20-1; cdr3_nt: TGCAGTGCTAGAGGTCTAGCGAGCGAGCAGTACTTC; cdr3_aa: CSARGLASEQYF
j_call: TRBJ2-7; d_call: TRBD1; clone_size: few; v_call: TRBV20-1; cdr3_nt: TGCAGTGCTAGACCCTCGGACAGGGGATCGTACGAGCAGTACTTC; cdr3_aa: CSARPSDRGSYEQYF
j_call: TRBJ1-1; d_call: NA; clone_size: NA; v_call: TRBV7-2; cdr3_nt: TGTGCCAGCAGCCCGAGGTGGGGCAGGAGGGAAGCTTTCTTT; cdr3_aa: CASSPRWGRREAFF
j_call: TRBJ2-3; d_call: NA; clone_size: few; v_call: TRBV11-2; cdr3_nt: TGTGCCAGCAGCTTCATTGTGGCAGATACGCAGTATTTT; cdr3_aa: CASSFIVADTQYF
j_call: TRBJ2-1; d_call: TRBD1; clone_size: few; v_call: TRBV4-1; cdr3_nt: TGCGCCAGCAGCCAAGATCGGGGGACAGGGGATAAATCCTACAATGAGCAGTTCTTC; cdr3_aa: CASSQDRGTGDKSYNEQFF
j_call: TRBJ2-1; d_call: TRBD2; clone_size: NA; v_call: TRBV29-1; cdr3_nt: TGCAGCGTTGGGGGACTAGCGGGAACGCAACGATACAATGAGCAGTTCTTC; cdr3_aa: CSVGGLAGTQRYNEQFF
j_call: TRBJ1-5; d_call: NA; clone_size: few; v_call: TRBV27; cdr3_nt: TGTGCCAGCAGTTTATGGGCTCCAACGAGCAATCAGCCCCAGCATTTT; cdr3_aa: CASSLWAPTSNQPQHF
j_call: TRBJ2-1; d_call: NA; clone_size: NA; v_call: TRBV7-8; cdr3_nt: TGTGCCAGCAGCTTAGGAACGGGGATCTATGAGCAGTTCTTC; cdr3_aa: CASSLGTGIYEQFF
j_call: TRBJ2-7; d_call: NA; clone_size: NA; v_call: TRBV5-1; cdr3_nt: TGCGCCAGCAGCTTGATGACAACCTACGAGCAGTACTTC; cdr3_aa: CASSLMTTYEQYF
j_call: TRBJ2-2; d_call: TRBD2; clone_size: many; v_call: TRBV6-1; cdr3_nt: TGTGCCAGCAGCGTAGCGGGAGGGATCACCGGGGAGCTGTTTTTT; cdr3_aa: CASSVAGGITGELFF
j_call: TRBJ2-3; d_call: TRBD1; clone_size: many; v_call: TRBV5-1; cdr3_nt: TGCGCCAGCAGCAGGGACAGGGGAACAGATACGCAGTATTTT; cdr3_aa: CASSRDRGTDTQYF
j_call: TRBJ2-3; d_call: NA; clone_size: few; v_call: TRBV7-2; cdr3_nt: TGTGCCAGCAGCTTAGGGGGTCGGTCAGATACGCAGTATTTT; cdr3_aa: CASSLGGRSDTQYF
j_call: TRBJ1-4; d_call: NA; clone_size: NA; v_call: TRBV7-2; cdr3_nt: TGTGCCAGCAGCTTAGAAGGCCGAAGGGAAAAACTGTTTTTT; cdr3_aa: CASSLEGRREKLFF
j_call: TRBJ2-3; d_call: TRBD1; clone_size: NA; v_call: TRBV2; cdr3_nt: TGTGCCAGGTCTAACAGGGGGTTAGCGGATACGCAGTATTTT; cdr3_aa: CARSNRGLADTQYF
j_call: TRBJ1-2; d_call: NA; clone_size: NA; v_call: TRBV20-1; cdr3_nt: TGCAGTGCTAGAGTAGGGGTAGGAGGCTACACCTTC; cdr3_aa: CSARVGVGGYTF
j_call: TRBJ1-5; d_call: NA; clone_size: few; v_call: TRBV12-3/TRBV12-4; cdr3_nt: TGTGCCAGCAGTGTGTTCAGCTCCAATCAGCCCCAGCATTTT; cdr3_aa: CASSVFSSNQPQHF
j_call: TRBJ2-5; d_call: TRBD2; clone_size: many; v_call: TRBV24-1; cdr3_nt: TGTGCCACCAGTGATGGGGTTCCAGCGGGGGGTTCCGGAGAGACCCAGTACTTC; cdr3_aa: CATSDGVPAGGSGETQYF
j_call: TRBJ1-2; d_call: NA; clone_size: NA; v_call: TRBV29-1; cdr3_nt: TGCAGCGTTGGGGCAGGTAGTGGGAACTATGGCTACACCTTC; cdr3_aa: CSVGAGSGNYGYTF
j_call: TRBJ1-5; d_call: NA; clone_size: many; v_call: TRBV7-2; cdr3_nt: TGTGCCAGCAGTTTAGAAAGGAATCAGCCCCAGCATTTT; cdr3_aa: CASSLERNQPQHF
j_call: TRBJ2-3; d_call: TRBD2; clone_size: many; v_call: TRBV20-1; cdr3_nt: TGCAGTGCTAGAGTGCCTAGCGGGAGAACAGATACGCAGTATTTT; cdr3_aa: CSARVPSGRTDTQYF